This TCR beta chain comes out of a study of human T cells and chemical hapten exposure. TCRdb itself ran the RACE reads through MiXCR, one entry per CDR3 protein. The top ten clones hold 2.5% to 4% of a sample with 95,000 or so distinct CDR3 sequences, roughly an eighth of them seen once. This clonotype was seen only a few times. Noted time point: patch test 2, 6 weeks after DPC sensitization. Sample treatment: therapeutic diphenylcyclopropenone sensitization with weekly scalp DPC. CDR1 is LGHDT and CDR2 is YNNKEL in the germline V gene (reference sequence). The CDR3 is 15 residues long. V shed 6 bases and J shed 0 bases, with 11 bases lying between them.

The receptor was derived from a woman between 40 and 50 years old with alopecia areata. Some clones in this sample may be carry-over from other donors' samples. The input for sequencing was whole blood, taken in connection with sensitization to the hapten diphenylcyclopropenone (DPC). The rearrangement joins TRBV3-1 to TRBJ2-2, with D tentatively TRBD2 (6 bases). The CDR3 reads CASSPGTPNTGELFF. CDR3 coding DNA: TGTGCCAGCAGTCCTGGGACTCCGAACACCGGGGAGCTGTTTTTT.